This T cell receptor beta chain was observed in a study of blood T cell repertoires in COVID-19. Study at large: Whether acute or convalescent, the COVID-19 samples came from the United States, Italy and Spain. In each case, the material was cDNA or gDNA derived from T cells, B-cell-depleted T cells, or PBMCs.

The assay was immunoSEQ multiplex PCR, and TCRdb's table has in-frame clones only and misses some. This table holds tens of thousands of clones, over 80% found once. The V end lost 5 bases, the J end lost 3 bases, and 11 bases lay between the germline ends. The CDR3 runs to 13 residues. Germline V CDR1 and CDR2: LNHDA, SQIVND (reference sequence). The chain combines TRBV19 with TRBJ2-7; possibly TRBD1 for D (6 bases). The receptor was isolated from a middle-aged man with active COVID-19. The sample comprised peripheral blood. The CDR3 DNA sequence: TGTGCCAGTAGTGCAGGGGCGATCTACGAGCAGTACTTC. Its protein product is CASSAGAIYEQYF.